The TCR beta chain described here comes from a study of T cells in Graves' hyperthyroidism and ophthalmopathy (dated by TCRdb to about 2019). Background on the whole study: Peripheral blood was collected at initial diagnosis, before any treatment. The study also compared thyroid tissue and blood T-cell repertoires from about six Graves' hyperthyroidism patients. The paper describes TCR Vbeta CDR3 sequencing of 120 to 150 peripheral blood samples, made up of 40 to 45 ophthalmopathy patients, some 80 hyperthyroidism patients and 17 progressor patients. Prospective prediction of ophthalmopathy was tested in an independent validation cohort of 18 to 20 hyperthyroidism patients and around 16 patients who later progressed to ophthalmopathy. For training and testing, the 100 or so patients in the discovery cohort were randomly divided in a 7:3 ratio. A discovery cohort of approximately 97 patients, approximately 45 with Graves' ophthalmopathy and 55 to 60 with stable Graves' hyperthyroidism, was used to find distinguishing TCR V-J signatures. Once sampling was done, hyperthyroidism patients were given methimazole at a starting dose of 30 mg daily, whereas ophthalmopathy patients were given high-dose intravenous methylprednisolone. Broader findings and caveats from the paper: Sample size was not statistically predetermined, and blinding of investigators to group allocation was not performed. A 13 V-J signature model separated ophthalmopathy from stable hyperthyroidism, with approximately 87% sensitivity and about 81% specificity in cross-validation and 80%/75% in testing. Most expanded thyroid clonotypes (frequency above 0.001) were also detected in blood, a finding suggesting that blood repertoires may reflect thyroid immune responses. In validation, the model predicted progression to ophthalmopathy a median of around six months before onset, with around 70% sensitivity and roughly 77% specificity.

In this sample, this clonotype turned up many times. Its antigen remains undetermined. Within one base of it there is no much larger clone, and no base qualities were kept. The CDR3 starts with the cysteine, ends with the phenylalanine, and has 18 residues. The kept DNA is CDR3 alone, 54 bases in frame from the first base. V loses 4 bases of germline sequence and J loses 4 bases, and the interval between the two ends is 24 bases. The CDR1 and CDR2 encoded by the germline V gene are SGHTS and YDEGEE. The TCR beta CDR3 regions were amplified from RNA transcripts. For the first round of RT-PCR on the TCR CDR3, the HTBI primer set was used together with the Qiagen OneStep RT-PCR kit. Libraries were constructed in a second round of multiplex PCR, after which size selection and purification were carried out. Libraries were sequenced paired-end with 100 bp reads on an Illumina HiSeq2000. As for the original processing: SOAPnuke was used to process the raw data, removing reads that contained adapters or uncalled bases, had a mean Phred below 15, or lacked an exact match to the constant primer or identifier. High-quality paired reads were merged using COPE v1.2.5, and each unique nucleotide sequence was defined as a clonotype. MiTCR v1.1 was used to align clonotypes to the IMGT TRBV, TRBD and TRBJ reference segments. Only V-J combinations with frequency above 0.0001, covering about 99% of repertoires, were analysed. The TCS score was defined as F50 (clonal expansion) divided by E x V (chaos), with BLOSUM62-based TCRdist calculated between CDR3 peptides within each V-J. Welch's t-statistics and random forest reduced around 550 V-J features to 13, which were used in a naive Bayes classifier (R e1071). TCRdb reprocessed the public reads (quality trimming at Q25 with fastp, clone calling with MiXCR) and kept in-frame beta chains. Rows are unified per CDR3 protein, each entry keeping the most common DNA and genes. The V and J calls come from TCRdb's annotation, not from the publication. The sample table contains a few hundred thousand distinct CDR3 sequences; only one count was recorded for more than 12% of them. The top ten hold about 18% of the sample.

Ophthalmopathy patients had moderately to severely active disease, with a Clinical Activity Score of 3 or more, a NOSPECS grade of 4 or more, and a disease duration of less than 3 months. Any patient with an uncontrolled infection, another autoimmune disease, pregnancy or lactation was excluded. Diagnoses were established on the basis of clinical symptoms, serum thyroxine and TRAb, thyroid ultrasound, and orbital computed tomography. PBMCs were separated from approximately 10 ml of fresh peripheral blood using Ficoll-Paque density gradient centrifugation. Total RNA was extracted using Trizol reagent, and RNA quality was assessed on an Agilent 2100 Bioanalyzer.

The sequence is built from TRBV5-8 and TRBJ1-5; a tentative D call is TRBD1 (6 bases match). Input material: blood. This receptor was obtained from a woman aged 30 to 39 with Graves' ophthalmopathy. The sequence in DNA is TGTGCCAGCAGCGACGGAGACCTCTTACGGGGGGCTAATCAGCCCCAGCATTTT. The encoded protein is CASSDGDLLRGANQPQHF. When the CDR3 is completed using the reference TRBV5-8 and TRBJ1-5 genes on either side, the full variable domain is EAGVTQSPTHLIKTRGQQATLRCSPISGHTSVYWYQQALGLGLQFLLWYDEGEERNRGNFPPRFSGRQFPNYSSELNVNALELEDSALYLCASSDGDLLRGANQPQHFGDGTRLSIL.